This passage covers 11 T cell receptor beta chains from one sample sequenced in a study of blood T cell repertoires in COVID-19. Sequencing used immunoSEQ multiplex PCR; TCRdb keeps in-frame clones, though not all of them. The sample consists of 85,000 to 100,000 clones, about nine tenths of them appearing once. Specimen: peripheral blood. These receptor sequences come from a man in his sixties with acute or convalescent COVID-19.

CDR3 DNA sequence: TGTGCCAGCAGCCAAGGCCCCGCGGGGCGGGGGGGCATCCAAGAGACCCAGTACTTC. Its translation is CASSQGPAGRGGIQETQYF. The V and J genes are TRBV3-1 (or the pseudogene TRBV3-2) and TRBJ2-5; 9 bases are shared with TRBD2. CDR3 size: 19 residues. Germline V lookup: CDR1 LGHDT, CDR2 YNNKEL (reference sequence). Trimming cost V 1 base and J 1 base; bases outside gene matches: 13.

The J gene is TRBJ1-1, the V gene TRBV10-3, with D tentatively TRBD1 (5 bases). Germline lookup yields CDR1 ENHRY and CDR2 SYGVKD. The CDR3 extends over 14 amino acids. Trimming took 8 bases from V and 4 from J, leaving 17 bases between them. CDR3 loop: CAIGAVGGGTEAFF. The CDR3 nucleotides are TGTGCCATCGGCGCAGTGGGGGGGGGCACTGAAGCTTTCTTT.

The chain joins TRBV27 to TRBJ2-2; 10 positions match TRBD2. The CDR3 covers 15 residues. Per germline, CDR1 MNHEY and CDR2 SMNVEV (reference sequence). The V segment lost 6 bases and the J segment 7 bases; nucleotides outside the gene matches: 8. This CDR3 reads CASRSGGALGGELFF. The CDR3 coding sequence is TGTGCCAGCAGGAGCGGGGGGGCTTTGGGCGGGGAGCTGTTTTTT.

The chain is built from TRBV5-1 and TRBJ2-3, with 12 bases identical to TRBD2. The CDR3 runs to 14 residues. Losses at the gene ends were 8 bases for V and 0 bases for J; bases not matched to a gene: 1. The germline gives CDR1 SGHRS, CDR2 YFSETQ. The CDR3 DNA reads TGCGCCAGTGGGACTAGCGGGAGCACAGATACGCAGTATTTT. Protein sequence: CASGTSGSTDTQYF.

The V and J genes are TRBV5-1 and TRBJ1-2; tentatively, D is TRBD1 (5 bases). Trimming took off 3 bases at V and 3 bases at J, with 18 bases between the two ends. The germline V gene encodes CDR1 SGHRS and CDR2 YFSETQ. CDR3 length: 16 amino acids. Written as DNA, the CDR3 is TGCGCCAGCAGCTCGGCACCCTCCAGGGATTACTATGGCTACACCTTC. It specifies CASSSAPSRDYYGYTF. Drawing the rest from reference TRBV5-1 and TRBJ1-2, the complete variable domain is KAGVTQTPRYLIKTRGQQVTLSCSPISGHRSVSWYQQTPGQGLQFLFEYFSETQRNKGNFPGRFSGRQFSNSRSEMNVSTLELGDSALYLCASSSAPSRDYYGYTFGSGTRLTVV.

This sequence joins TRBV6-1 and TRBJ1-5; tentative D call: TRBD1 (6 bases). Germline loops: CDR1 MNHNS, CDR2 SASEGT. CDR3 size: 18 residues. V was shortened by 1 base and J by 0 bases, with 16 bases between the two germline ends. This CDR3 is CASSEDGGGRNSNQPQHF. CDR3 nucleotides: TGTGCCAGCAGTGAAGACGGTGGGGGCAGGAATAGCAATCAGCCCCAGCATTTT.

The chain uses TRBV9 and TRBJ1-1; unclear D gene. The CDR3 has 13 residues. V dropped 0 bases and J dropped 7 bases, with 10 bases sitting between them. The germline gives CDR1 SGDLS, CDR2 YYNGEE. As DNA, the CDR3 is TGTGCCAGCAGCGTAGACAGCTCCTTTGAAGCTTTCTTT. Translation gives CASSVDSSFEAFF.

This sequence joins TRBV4-1 and TRBJ2-1; 13 bases agree with TRBD2. The V and J ends lost 4 bases and 8 bases, in that order; junction bases with no gene match: 11. Germline V lookup: CDR1 MGHRA, CDR2 YSYEKL. CDR3 size: 17 residues. CDR3 amino acids: CASSPLTSGGAGDEQFF. The CDR3 DNA reads TGCGCCAGCAGCCCCCTTACTAGCGGGGGGGCCGGCGATGAGCAGTTCTTC.

This clone turned up a few times. The chain links TRBV10-3 to TRBJ1-6; no clear D gene. V lost 10 bases and J lost 3, with 16 bases in between. Germline V gene sequence: CDR1 ENHRY, CDR2 SYGVKD. This CDR3 region has 15 residues. CDR3 residues: CATREGSDYNSPLHF. The CDR3 DNA follows: TGTGCCACACGGGAGGGAAGCGACTATAATTCACCCCTCCACTTT.

The gene calls are TRBV3-1 (or the pseudogene TRBV3-2) and TRBJ2-5; no definite D call. Trimming pared 1 base from V and 2 bases from J, leaving 8 bases between. This CDR3 has 14 residues. Germline CDR1 is LGHDT and CDR2 is YNNKEL (reference sequence). The CDR3 sequence is CASSQGATQETQYF. The CDR3 region has the DNA TGTGCCAGCAGCCAAGGGGCAACTCAAGAGACCCAGTACTTC.

This clone came up once. The V call is TRBV5-8, the J call TRBJ1-2; D possibly corresponds to TRBD1 (6 bases). Trimming removed 4 bases from V and 4 bases from J, with 20 bases in between. Germline V CDR1 and CDR2: SGHTS, YDEGEE. There are 16 residues in the CDR3. The CDR3 DNA is TGTGCCAGCAGCGTCTCGGGACATCCCTTTATCTATGGCTACACCTTC. Encoded protein: CASSVSGHPFIYGYTF.